This T cell receptor (beta chain) was identified in a study of Graves' ophthalmopathy and Graves' hyperthyroidism. The V end lost 0 bases, the J end lost 3 bases, and 14 bases lay between the germline ends. This CDR3 has 17 residues. CDR1 and CDR2 from the germline V gene are SGHTA and FQGNSA. This clonotype was counted many times. The study amplified TCR beta CDR3 regions using RNA transcripts. RT-PCR in the first round used HTBI primers; a second-round multiplex PCR followed. TCRdb recomputed calls from the multiplex PCR reads with MiXCR, one row per CDR3 protein. The sample has about 220,000 distinct CDR3 sequences, roughly 21% seen once.

The chain carries TRBV7-2 and TRBJ2-2; D tentatively reads TRBD1 or TRBD2 (5 bases each). The sequenced sample was peripheral blood. The receptor was derived from a woman between 45 and 60 years old with Graves' ophthalmopathy. The CDR3 DNA reads TGTGCCAGCAGCTTAGCGCTTGGGGGAGTTTACACCGGGGAGCTGTTTTTT. Amino acids: CASSLALGGVYTGELFF.